This passage covers 3 T cell receptor beta chains from one sample sequenced in a study of Graves' ophthalmopathy and Graves' hyperthyroidism. Using RNA transcripts, the TCR beta CDR3 regions were amplified. First-round RT-PCR employed HTBI primers, with a second-round multiplex PCR after it. MiXCR, applied by TCRdb to the multiplex PCR reads, yields one record per CDR3 protein. The sample records about 480,000 distinct CDR3 sequences, approximately 15% being singletons. The source material was blood. These receptor sequences come from a woman aged 25 to 39 with Graves' ophthalmopathy.

The table lists this clonotype with many counts. This chain connects TRBV18 to TRBJ1-5; maybe TRBD1 (5 bases). The CDR3 covers 16 residues. Germline V lookup: CDR1 KGHSH, CDR2 LQKENI. V lost 3 bases, J lost 0 bases, and 12 bases lay in between. The CDR3 loop is CASSPGSGASNQPQHF. The CDR3 nucleotides are TGTGCCAGCTCACCTGGTTCCGGGGCTAGCAATCAGCCCCAGCATTTT.

This clonotype appeared many times. The chain links TRBV6-2 or TRBV6-3 to TRBJ1-5; TRBD1 agrees at 9 bases. Germline values: CDR1 MNHEY, CDR2 SVGEGT. The CDR3 is 18 residues long. J was trimmed by 4 bases and V by 2 bases; bases with no gene match: 12. CDR3 protein: CASSYPGTGLANNQPQHF. CDR3 DNA: TGTGCCAGCAGTTACCCCGGGACAGGGTTGGCGAATAATCAGCCCCAGCATTTT.

This clonotype has a count of ten or more. The chain combines TRBV28 with TRBJ1-5; D perhaps matches TRBD1 (6 bases). Trimming took 3 bases from V and 3 from J, leaving 12 bases between them. Germline V CDR1 and CDR2: MDHEN, SYDVKM. This CDR3 is 15 amino acids long. The CDR3 spells CASSFGQLHNQPQHF. CDR3 nucleotides: TGTGCCAGCAGTTTCGGACAGCTTCACAATCAGCCCCAGCATTTT.